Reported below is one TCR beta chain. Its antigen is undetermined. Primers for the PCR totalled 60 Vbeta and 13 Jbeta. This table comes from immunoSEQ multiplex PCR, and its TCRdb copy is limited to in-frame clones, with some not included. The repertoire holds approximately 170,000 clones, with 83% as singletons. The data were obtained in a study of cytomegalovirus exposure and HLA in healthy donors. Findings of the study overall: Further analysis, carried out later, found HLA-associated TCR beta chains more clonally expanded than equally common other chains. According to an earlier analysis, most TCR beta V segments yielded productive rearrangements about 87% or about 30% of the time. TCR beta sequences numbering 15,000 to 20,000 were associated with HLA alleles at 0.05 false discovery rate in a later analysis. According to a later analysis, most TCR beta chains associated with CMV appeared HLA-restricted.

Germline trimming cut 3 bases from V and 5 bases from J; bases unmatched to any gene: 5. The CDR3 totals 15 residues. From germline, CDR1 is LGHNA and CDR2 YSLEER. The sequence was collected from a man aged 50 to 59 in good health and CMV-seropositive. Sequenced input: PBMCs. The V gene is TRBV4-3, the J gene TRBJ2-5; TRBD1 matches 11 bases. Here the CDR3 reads CASSQVWDRGETQYF. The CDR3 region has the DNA TGCGCCAGCAGCCAGGTGTGGGACAGGGGGGAGACCCAGTACTTC.